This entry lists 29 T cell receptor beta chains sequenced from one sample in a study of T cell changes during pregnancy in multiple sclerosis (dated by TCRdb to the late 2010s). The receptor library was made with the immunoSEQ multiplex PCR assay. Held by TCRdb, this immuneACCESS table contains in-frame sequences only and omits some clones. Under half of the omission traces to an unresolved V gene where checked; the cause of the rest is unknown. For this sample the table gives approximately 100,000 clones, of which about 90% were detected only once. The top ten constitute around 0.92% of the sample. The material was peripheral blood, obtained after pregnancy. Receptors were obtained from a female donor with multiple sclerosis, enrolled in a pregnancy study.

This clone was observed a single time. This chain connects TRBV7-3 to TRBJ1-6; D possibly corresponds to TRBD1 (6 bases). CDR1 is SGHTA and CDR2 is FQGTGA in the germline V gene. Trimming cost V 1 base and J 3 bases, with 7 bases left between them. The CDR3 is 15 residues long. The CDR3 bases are TGTGCCAGCAGCTTAAAGGACAGCTATAATTCACCCCTCCACTTT. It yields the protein CASSLKDSYNSPLHF. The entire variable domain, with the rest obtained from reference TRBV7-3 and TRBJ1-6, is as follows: GAGVSQTPSNKVTEKGKYVELRCDPISGHTALYWYRQSLGQGPEFLIYFQGTGAADDSGLPNDRFFAVRPEGSVSTLKIQRTERGDSAVYLCASSLKDSYNSPLHFGNGTRLTVT.

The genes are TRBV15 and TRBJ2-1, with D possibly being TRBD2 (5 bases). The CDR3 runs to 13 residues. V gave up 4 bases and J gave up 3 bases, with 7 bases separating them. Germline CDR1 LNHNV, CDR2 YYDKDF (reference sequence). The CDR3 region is CATSTGIYNEQFF. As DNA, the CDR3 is TGTGCCACCAGCACCGGGATCTACAATGAGCAGTTCTTC.

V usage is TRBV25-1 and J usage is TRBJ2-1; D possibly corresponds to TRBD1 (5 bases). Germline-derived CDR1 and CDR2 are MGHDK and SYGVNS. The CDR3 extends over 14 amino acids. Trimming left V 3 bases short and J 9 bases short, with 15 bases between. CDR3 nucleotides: TGTGCCAGCAGTGATTCCCTTACAGGTGCTGAGCAGTTCTTC. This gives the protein CASSDSLTGAEQFF.

The CDR3 reads CATSRGGEGSGAQFF. As DNA, the CDR3 is TGTGCCACCAGCAGAGGAGGGGAGGGTAGCGGCGCGCAGTTCTTC. The rearrangement uses TRBV15 and TRBJ2-1, with TRBD2 matching 7 bases. CDR1 and CDR2 from the germline V gene are LNHNV and YYDKDF (reference sequence). The CDR3 extends over 15 amino acids. V shed 1 base, J shed 12 bases, and the junction held 12 bases outside the gene matches.

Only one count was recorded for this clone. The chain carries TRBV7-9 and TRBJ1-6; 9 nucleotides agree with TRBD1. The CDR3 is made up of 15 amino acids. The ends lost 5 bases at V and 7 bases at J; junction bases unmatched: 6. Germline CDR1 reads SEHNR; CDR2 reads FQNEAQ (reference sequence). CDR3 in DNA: TGTGCCAGCAGCCCTTGGGACAGGGACAATTCACCCCTCCACTTT. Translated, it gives CASSPWDRDNSPLHF.

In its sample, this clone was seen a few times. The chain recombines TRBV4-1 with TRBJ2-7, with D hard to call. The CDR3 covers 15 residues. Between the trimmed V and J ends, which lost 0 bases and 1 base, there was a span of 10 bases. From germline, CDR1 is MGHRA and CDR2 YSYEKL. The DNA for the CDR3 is TGCGCCAGCAGCCAAGATTCAAGCACTTCCTACGAGCAGTACTTC. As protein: CASSQDSSTSYEQYF.

For the CDR3, the DNA is TGTGCCAGCAGCCGACAGGCGGATACCGGGGAGCTGTTTTTT. Its translation: CASSRQADTGELFF. The chain couples TRBV7-2 to TRBJ2-2; a possible D gene is TRBD1 (6 bases). The CDR3 sequence is 14 residues long. Germline loops: CDR1 SGHTA, CDR2 FQGNSA. Trimming took 5 bases from V and 5 from J, leaving 12 bases between them.

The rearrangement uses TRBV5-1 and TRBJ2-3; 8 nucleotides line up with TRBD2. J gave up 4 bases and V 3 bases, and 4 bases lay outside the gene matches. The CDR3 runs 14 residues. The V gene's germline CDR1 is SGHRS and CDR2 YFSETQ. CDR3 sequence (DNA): TGCGCCAGCAGCTCTCGGGAGGGCGCAGATACGCAGTATTTT. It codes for CASSSREGADTQYF. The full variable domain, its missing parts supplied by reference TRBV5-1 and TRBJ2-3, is KAGVTQTPRYLIKTRGQQVTLSCSPISGHRSVSWYQQTPGQGLQFLFEYFSETQRNKGNFPGRFSGRQFSNSRSEMNVSTLELGDSALYLCASSSREGADTQYFGPGTRLTVL.

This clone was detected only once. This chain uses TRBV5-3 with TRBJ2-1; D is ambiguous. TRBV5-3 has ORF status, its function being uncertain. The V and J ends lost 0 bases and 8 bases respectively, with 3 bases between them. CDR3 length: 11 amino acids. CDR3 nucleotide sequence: TGTGCCAGAAGCTTGGGGCATGAGCAGTTCTTC. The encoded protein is CARSLGHEQFF.

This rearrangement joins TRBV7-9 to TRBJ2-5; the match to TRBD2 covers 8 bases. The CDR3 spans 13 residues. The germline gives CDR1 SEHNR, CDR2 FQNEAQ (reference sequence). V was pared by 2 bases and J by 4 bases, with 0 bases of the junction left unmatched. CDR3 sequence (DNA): TGTGCCAGCAGCTTACTAGCGGGAGAGACCCAGTACTTC. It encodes CASSLLAGETQYF.

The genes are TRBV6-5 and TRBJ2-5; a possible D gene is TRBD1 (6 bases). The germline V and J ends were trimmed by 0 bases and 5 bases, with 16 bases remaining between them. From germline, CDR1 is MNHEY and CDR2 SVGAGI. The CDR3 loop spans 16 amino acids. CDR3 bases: TGTGCCAGCAGTTACTCGAGTTACAGGGAGTGGGAGACCCAGTACTTC. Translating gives CASSYSSYREWETQYF.

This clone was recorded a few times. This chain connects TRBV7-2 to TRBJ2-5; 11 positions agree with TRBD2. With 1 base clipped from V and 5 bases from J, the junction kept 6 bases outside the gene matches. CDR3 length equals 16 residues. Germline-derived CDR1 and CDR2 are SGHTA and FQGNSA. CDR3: CASSLGLAGIGETQYF. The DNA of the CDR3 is TGTGCCAGCAGCTTAGGACTAGCGGGGATCGGGGAGACCCAGTACTTC.

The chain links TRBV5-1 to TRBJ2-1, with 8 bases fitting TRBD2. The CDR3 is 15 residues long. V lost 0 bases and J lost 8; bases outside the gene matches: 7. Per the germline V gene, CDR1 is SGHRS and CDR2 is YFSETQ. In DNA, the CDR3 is TGCGCCAGCAGCTTGGAGTCTGGCGGGGGGTATGAGCAGTTCTTC. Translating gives CASSLESGGGYEQFF.

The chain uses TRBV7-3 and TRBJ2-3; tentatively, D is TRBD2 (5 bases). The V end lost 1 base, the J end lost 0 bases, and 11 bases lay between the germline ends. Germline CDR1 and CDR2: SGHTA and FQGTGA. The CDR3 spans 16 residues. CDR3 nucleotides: TGTGCCAGCAGCTTAATGGCTAGCCGTAGCACAGATACGCAGTATTTT. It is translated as CASSLMASRSTDTQYF.

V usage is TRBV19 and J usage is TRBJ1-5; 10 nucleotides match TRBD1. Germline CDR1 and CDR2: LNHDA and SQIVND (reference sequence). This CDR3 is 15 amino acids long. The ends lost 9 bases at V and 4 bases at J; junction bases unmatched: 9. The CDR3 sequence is CASRMGGQGNQPQHF. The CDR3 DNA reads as TGTGCCAGCCGTATGGGGGGACAGGGGAATCAGCCCCAGCATTTT.

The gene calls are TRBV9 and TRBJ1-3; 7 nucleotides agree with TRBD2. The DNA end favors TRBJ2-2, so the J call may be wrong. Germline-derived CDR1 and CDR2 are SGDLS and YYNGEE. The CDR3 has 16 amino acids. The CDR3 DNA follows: TGTGCCAGCAGCCCAAATGCGGGGGTCGACACCGGGGAGCTGTTTTTT. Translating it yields CASSPNAGVDTGELFF.

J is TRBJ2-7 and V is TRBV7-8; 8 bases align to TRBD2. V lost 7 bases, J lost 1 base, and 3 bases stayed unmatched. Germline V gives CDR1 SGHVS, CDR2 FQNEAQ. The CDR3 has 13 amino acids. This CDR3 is CASKAGGSYEQYF. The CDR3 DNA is TGTGCCAGCAAGGCGGGGGGTTCCTACGAGCAGTACTTC. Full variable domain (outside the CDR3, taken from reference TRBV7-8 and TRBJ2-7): GAGVSQSPRYKVAKRGQDVALRCDPISGHVSLFWYQQALGQGPEFLTYFQNEAQLDKSGLPSDRFFAERPEGSVSTLKIQRTQQEDSAVYLCASKAGGSYEQYFGPGTRLTVT.

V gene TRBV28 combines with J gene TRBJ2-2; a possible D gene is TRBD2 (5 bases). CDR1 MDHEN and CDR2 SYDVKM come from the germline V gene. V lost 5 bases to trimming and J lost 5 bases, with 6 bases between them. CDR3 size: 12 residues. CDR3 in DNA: TGTGCCAGCAGTCGGGGAACCGGGGAGCTGTTTTTT. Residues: CASSRGTGELFF.

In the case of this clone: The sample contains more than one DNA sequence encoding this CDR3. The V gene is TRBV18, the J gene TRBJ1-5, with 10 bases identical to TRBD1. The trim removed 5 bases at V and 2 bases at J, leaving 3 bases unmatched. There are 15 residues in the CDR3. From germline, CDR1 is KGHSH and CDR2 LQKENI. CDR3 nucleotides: TGTGCCAGCTCATTGGGGACAGGGGGCAATCAGCCCCAGCATTTT. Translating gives CASSLGTGGNQPQHF.

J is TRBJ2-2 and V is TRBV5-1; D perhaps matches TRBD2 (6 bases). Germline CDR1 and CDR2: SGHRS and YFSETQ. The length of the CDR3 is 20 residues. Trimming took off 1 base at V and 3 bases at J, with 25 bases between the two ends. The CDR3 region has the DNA TGCGCCAGCAGCTTGCTTCCGGTCGGTTGGCAGGGAGGCCACACCGGGGAGCTGTTTTTT. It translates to CASSLLPVGWQGGHTGELFF.

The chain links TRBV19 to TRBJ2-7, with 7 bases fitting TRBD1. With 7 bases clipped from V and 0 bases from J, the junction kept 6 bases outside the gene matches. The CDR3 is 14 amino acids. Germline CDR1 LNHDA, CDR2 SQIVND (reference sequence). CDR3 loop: CASKDRVSSYEQYF. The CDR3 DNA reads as TGTGCCAGTAAAGACAGGGTAAGCTCCTACGAGCAGTACTTC.

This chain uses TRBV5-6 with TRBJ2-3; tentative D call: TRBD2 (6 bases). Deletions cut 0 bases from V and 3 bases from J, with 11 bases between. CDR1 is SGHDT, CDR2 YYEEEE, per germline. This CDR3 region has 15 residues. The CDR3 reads CASSLGRGITDTQYF. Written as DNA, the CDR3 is TGTGCCAGCAGCTTGGGGAGGGGTATTACAGATACGCAGTATTTT.

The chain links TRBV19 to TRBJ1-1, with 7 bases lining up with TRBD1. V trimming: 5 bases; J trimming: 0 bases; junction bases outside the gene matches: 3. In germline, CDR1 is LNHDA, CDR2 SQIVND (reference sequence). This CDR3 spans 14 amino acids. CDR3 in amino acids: CASSFGTVNTEAFF. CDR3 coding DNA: TGTGCCAGTAGTTTCGGGACAGTGAACACTGAAGCTTTCTTT. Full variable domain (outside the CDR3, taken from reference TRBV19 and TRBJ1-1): DGGITQSPKYLFRKEGQNVTLSCEQNLNHDAMYWYRQDPGQGLRLIYYSQIVNDFQKGDIAEGYSVSREKKESFPLTVTSAQKNPTAFYLCASSFGTVNTEAFFGQGTRLTVV.

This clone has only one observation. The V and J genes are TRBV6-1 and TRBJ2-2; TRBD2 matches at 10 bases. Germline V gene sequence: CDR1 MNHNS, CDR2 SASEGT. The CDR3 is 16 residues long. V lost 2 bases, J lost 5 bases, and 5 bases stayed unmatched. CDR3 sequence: CASSEIAGGGTGELFF. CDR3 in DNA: TGTGCCAGCAGTGAAATAGCGGGGGGAGGAACCGGGGAGCTGTTTTTT.

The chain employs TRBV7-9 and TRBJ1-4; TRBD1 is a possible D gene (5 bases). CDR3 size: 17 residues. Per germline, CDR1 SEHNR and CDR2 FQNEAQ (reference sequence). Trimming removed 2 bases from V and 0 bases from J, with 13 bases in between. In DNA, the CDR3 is TGTGCCAGCAGCTTATCCTCAAAAGGGGCAACTAATGAAAAACTGTTTTTT. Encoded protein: CASSLSSKGATNEKLFF.

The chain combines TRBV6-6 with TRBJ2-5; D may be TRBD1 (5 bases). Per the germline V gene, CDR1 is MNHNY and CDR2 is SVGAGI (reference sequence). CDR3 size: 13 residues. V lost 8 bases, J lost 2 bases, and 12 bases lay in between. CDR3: CASRTGQQETQYF. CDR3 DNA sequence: TGTGCCAGCCGTACAGGACAACAAGAGACCCAGTACTTC.

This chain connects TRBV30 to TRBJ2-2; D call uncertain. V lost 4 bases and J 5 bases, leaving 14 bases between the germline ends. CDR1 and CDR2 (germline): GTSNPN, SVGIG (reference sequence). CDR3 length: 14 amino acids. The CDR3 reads CAWMRLSATGELFF. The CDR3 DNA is TGTGCCTGGATGCGGTTGTCGGCGACCGGGGAGCTGTTTTTT.

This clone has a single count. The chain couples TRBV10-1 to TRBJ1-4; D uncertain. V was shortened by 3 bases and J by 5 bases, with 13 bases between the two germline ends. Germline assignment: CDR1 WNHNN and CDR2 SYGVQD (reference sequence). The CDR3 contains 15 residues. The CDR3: CASSDQQFRNEKLFF. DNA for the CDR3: TGCGCCAGCAGTGACCAACAGTTCAGGAATGAAAAACTGTTTTTT.

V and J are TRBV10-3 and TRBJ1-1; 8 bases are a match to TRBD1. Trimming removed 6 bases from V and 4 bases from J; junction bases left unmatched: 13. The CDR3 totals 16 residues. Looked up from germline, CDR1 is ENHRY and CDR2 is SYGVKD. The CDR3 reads CAIRRTTGVRGTEAFF. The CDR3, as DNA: TGTGCCATCAGGCGGACGACAGGGGTTCGGGGCACTGAAGCTTTCTTT.